The following is a T cell receptor beta chain sequence with its context. The sample holds one count of this clone. The antigen this receptor binds is unknown. Per-base qualities were not stored, and no clone one base away is much larger. The sample comes from a study of T cell changes during pregnancy in multiple sclerosis (dated by TCRdb to about 2019). About the study as a whole: Changes in the T cell repertoire over the course of pregnancy were examined in this study in women with multiple sclerosis.

Library preparation employed the immunoSEQ multiplex PCR assay. TCRdb provides this immuneACCESS table in a form limited to in-frame rearrangements. Some clones are lacking; in checked studies, under half of them reflect an unresolved V gene, and why the rest are absent is not known. The sample contains fewer than 80,000 clones, 94% of them found a single time. The ten largest clones capture less than 0.15% of the sample. The CDR3 sequence holds 16 residues, the cysteine and phenylalanine included. Only the CDR3 region is kept as DNA, spanning 48 bases read in frame from base 1. According to the germline V gene, CDR1 reads SGHRS and CDR2 reads YFSETQ. After removal of 4 bases from V and 5 bases from J, the junction retains 10 bases not matched to a gene.

This TCR was recovered from a female donor with multiple sclerosis, enrolled in a pregnancy study. In this chain, TRBV5-1 is recombined with TRBJ2-1; TRBD1 matches 9 bases in the middle. Material: CD4+ T cells from peripheral blood mononuclear cells, obtained after pregnancy. The CDR3 loop reads CASSLPGTGKDNEQFF. The DNA is as follows: TGCGCCAGCAGCCTCCCCGGGACAGGGAAGGACAATGAGCAGTTCTTC.